This TCR beta chain stems from a study of Graves' ophthalmopathy and Graves' hyperthyroidism. RNA transcripts were the source from which TCR beta CDR3 regions were amplified. HTBI primers served in a first-round RT-PCR, which a second-round multiplex PCR followed. TCRdb analysed the multiplex PCR reads with MiXCR anew, one entry per CDR3 protein. The sample consists of approximately 1.2 million distinct CDR3 sequences, 35% to 40% of them appearing once. V lost 4 bases to trimming and J lost 8 bases, with 17 bases between them. Germline lookup yields CDR1 SGHTA and CDR2 FQGNSA. This CDR3 spans 15 amino acids.

The receptor was isolated from an adult man with Graves' hyperthyroidism. The V and J genes are TRBV7-2 and TRBJ1-4; no clear D gene. Sequencing was performed on peripheral blood or thyroid tissue (not recorded which). CDR3 amino acids: CASSSSAGMNEKLFF. As DNA, the CDR3 is TGTGCCAGCAGCTCATCGGCAGGCATGAACGAAAAACTGTTTTTT.